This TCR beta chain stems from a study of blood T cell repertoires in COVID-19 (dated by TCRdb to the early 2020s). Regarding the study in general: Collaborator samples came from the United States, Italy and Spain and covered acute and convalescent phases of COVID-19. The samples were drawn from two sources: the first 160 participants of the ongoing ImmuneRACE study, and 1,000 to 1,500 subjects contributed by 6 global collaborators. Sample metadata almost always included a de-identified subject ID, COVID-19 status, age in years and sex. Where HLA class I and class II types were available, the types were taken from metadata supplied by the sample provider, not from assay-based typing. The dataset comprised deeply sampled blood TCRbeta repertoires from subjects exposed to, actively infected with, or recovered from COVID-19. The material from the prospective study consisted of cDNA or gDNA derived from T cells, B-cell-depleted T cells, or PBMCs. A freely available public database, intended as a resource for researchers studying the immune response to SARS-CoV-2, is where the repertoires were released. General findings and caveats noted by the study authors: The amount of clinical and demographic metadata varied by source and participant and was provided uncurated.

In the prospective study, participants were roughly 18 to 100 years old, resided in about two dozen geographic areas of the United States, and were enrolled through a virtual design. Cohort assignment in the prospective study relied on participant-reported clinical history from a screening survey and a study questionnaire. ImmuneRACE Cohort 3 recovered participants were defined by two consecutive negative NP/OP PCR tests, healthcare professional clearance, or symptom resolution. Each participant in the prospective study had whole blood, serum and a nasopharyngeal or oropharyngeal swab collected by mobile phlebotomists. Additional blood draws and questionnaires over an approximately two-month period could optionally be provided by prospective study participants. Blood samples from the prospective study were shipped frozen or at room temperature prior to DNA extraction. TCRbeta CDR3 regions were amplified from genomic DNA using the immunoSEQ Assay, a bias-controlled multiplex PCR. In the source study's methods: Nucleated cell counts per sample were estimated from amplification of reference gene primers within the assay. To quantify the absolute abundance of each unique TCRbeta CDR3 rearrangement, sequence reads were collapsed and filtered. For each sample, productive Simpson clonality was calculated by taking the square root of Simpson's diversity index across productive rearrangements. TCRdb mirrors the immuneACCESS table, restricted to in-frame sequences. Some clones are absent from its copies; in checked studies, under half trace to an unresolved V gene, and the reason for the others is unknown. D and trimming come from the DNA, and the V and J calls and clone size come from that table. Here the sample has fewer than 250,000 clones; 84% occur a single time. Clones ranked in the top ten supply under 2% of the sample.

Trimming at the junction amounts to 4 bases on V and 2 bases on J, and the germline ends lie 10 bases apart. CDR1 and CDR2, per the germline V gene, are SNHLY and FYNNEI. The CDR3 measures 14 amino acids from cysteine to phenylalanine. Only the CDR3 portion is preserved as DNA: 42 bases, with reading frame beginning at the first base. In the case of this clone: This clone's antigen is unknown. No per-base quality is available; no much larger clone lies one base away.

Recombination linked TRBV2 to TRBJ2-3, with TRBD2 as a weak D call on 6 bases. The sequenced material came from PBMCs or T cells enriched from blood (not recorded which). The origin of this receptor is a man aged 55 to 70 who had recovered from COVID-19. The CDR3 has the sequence CASSAGVLTDTQYF. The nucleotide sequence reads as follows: TGTGCCAGCAGTGCGGGGGTGCTCACAGATACGCAGTATTTT.